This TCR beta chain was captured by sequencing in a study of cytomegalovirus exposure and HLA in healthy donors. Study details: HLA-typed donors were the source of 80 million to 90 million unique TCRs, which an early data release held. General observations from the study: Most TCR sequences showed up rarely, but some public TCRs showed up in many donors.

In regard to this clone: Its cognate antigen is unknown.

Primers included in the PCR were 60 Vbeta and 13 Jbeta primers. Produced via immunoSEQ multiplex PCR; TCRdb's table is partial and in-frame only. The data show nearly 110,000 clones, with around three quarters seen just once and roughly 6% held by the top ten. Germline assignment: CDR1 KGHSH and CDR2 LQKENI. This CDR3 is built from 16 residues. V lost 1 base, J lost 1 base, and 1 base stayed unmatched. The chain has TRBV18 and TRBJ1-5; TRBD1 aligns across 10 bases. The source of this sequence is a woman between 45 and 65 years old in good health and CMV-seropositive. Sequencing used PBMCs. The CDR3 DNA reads TGTGCCAGCTCACCACTGGACAGGGGGAGCAATCAGCCCCAGCATTTT. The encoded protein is CASSPLDRGSNQPQHF. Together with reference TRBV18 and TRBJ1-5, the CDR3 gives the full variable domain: NAGVMQNPRHLVRRRGQEARLRCSPMKGHSHVYWYRQLPEEGLKFMVYLQKENIIDESGMPKERFSAEFPKEGPSILRIQQVVRGDSAAYFCASSPLDRGSNQPQHFGDGTRLSIL.